The rows below give T cell receptor beta chains drawn from one sample of a study of blood T cell repertoires in COVID-19. Generated by immunoSEQ multiplex PCR, the TCRdb table keeps only in-frame clones and is missing some. The table includes about 120,000 clones, around 89% detected once. The specimen was peripheral blood. These TCRs come from a man in his 70s with active or convalescent COVID-19. Each CDR3 is given with its conserved first and last residue. Fields, in order: J gene, D gene, V gene, clone size, CDR3 DNA, CDR3 protein. D genes are given only for firm matches. Size values are once, few and many counts, or a class for expanded clones, and some rows have none.

>TRBJ1-5|TRBD1|TRBV29-1|NA
TGCAGCGTGGTGGGGACAGGTGGTCAGCCCCAGCATTTT
CSVVGTGGQPQHF
>TRBJ2-1|TRBD2|TRBV29-1|few
TGCAGCGGACTAGCGGGAGTCGGATACAATGAGCAGTTCTTC
CSGLAGVGYNEQFF
>TRBJ2-2|NA|TRBV4-1|once
TGCGCCAGCAGCCAAGGAGTCGTTATAAGAGACACCGGGGAGCTGTTTTTT
CASSQGVVIRDTGELFF
>TRBJ2-7|NA|TRBV28|NA
TGTGCCAGCAGTTTGCGAGTTAACTACGAGCAGTACTTC
CASSLRVNYEQYF
>TRBJ2-7|TRBD1|TRBV28|NA
TGTGCCAGCAGTTTGGGGCGGGACAGGCCCCCCTACGAGCAGTACTTC
CASSLGRDRPPYEQYF
>TRBJ2-7|NA|TRBV5-1|NA
TGCGCCAGCAGCTTAGAGGGGAGGAACGAGCAGTACTTC
CASSLEGRNEQYF
>TRBJ1-2|NA|TRBV14|NA
TGTGCCAGCAGCCAAAGCGACAGACCCTATGGCTACACCTTC
CASSQSDRPYGYTF
>TRBJ2-1|NA|TRBV24-1|NA
TGTGCCACCAGTGCGGCTAGCCAGACAAATGAGCAGTTCTTC
CATSAASQTNEQFF
>TRBJ1-2|TRBD1|TRBV5-5|NA
TGTGCCAGCAGCTACCACCGACAGGGCGATAACTATGGCTACACCTTC
CASSYHRQGDNYGYTF
>TRBJ1-2|NA|TRBV19|NA
TGTGCCGGTTTCGGTATCTATGGCTACACCTTC
CAGFGIYGYTF
>TRBJ2-2|TRBD2|TRBV18|NA
TGTGCCAGCTCACCACCGCTGGCTAGCGGGAGTCCCGGGGAGCTGTTTTTT
CASSPPLASGSPGELFF
>TRBJ2-7|TRBD2|TRBV27|NA
TGTGCCAGCAGTTCTTGGGAGCGGGGGGTAAGTGTGTACGAGCAGTACTTC
CASSSWERGVSVYEQYF
>TRBJ1-1|NA|TRBV19|NA
TGTGCCAGTAGTACGCAGGGCATGGGCACTGAAGCTTTCTTT
CASSTQGMGTEAFF
>TRBJ2-3|TRBD2|TRBV28|NA
TGTGCCAGCAGTTTAGCGGGAGCCTTCACAGATACGCAGTATTTT
CASSLAGAFTDTQYF
>TRBJ2-1|TRBD1|TRBV2|NA
TGTGCCATTACGACAGGGAGAGTGCAGTTCTTC
CAITTGRVQFF
>TRBJ2-2|NA|TRBV9|NA
TGTGCCAGCAGCGCAGAGGGGGTAGGCGGGGAGCTGTTTTTT
CASSAEGVGGELFF
>TRBJ2-1|NA|TRBV29-1|NA
TGCAGCGTTGTGGGCCCGCTGTACAATGAGCAGTTCTTC
CSVVGPLYNEQFF
>TRBJ1-5|NA|TRBV6-5|NA
TGTGCCGCGGGGTCAGGTAGCAATCAGCCCCAGCATTTT
CAAGSGSNQPQHF
>TRBJ1-5|TRBD1|TRBV5-8|NA
TGTGCCAGCAGCATCGGACAGGGGGTCCCAGGGAGTCAGCCCCAGCATTTT
CASSIGQGVPGSQPQHF
>TRBJ2-7|TRBD2|TRBV28|NA
TGTGCCAGCAGGAAGACTAGCGGGGTGCAGGGAGAGCAGTACTTC
CASRKTSGVQGEQYF
>TRBJ2-1|TRBD2|TRBV7-9|NA
TGTGCCAGCAGCTCGTTTTTGGGACTAGCGGGAAATAATGAGCAGTTCTTC
CASSSFLGLAGNNEQFF
>TRBJ1-5|NA|TRBV6-5|NA
TGTGCCAGCCAACCACTTCTTAGCAATCAGCCCCAGCATTTT
CASQPLLSNQPQHF
>TRBJ1-2|TRBD1|TRBV29-1|NA
TGCAGCGTTTCAAAAGACAGGGTCGCCTATGGCTACACCTTC
CSVSKDRVAYGYTF
>TRBJ2-5|NA|TRBV5-5|NA
TGTGCCAGCAGCTACCAGGGGGAGACCCAGTACTTC
CASSYQGETQYF
>TRBJ2-1|TRBD2|TRBV24-1|NA
TGTGCCACCAGTGATTTGCTGACTAGCGGGAACAATGAGCAGTTCTTC
CATSDLLTSGNNEQFF
>TRBJ1-6|NA|TRBV30|NA
TGTGCCTGGAGTGCCGACGGGGGAGGGAATTCACCCCTCCACTTT
CAWSADGGGNSPLHF
>TRBJ2-7|TRBD1|TRBV5-4|NA
TGTGCCAGCCATCTACAGGGGATAAACTCCTACGAGCAGTACTTC
CASHLQGINSYEQYF
>TRBJ2-4|NA|TRBV2|NA
TGTGCCAGCAGAGGCCCGGCGGGACTAGCCAAAAACATTCAGTACTTC
CASRGPAGLAKNIQYF
>TRBJ1-1|TRBD1|TRBV7-2|few
TGTGCCAGCAGCTGGCGACCGACGGGACAGGGTCTTTTAGCTTTCTTT
CASSWRPTGQGLLAFF
>TRBJ2-1|TRBD2|TRBV5-4|NA
TGTGCCAGCAGCGGCAATATAGCGGGATACCAAAGCTCCTACAATGAGCAGTTCTTC
CASSGNIAGYQSSYNEQFF
>TRBJ2-3|TRBD2|TRBV5-5|NA
TGTGCCAGCAAGCAGGGGCGGGAGGCCTTAGCTTCTAGCACAGATACGCAGTATTTT
CASKQGREALASSTDTQYF
>TRBJ1-2|NA|TRBV19|NA
TGTGCCAGTAGTATGGCGGAGACAGGTCGAGGCTATGGCTACACCTTC
CASSMAETGRGYGYTF
>TRBJ1-3|NA|TRBV19|NA
TGTGCCAGTGCGAAGACAATGGTAAAAGCTGGAAACACCATATATTTT
CASAKTMVKAGNTIYF
>TRBJ1-5|NA|TRBV4-1|NA
TGCGCCAGCAGCCAAGTGCTAGGGGCCGGCGGCAATCAGCCCCAGCATTTT
CASSQVLGAGGNQPQHF
>TRBJ2-4|NA|TRBV6-1|NA
TGTGCCAGCAGTGAGAGGGGGGGGTTGATAGCCAAAAACATTCAGTACTTC
CASSERGGLIAKNIQYF
>TRBJ2-7|NA|TRBV27|NA
TGTGCCAGCAGTTTTAGGTCGGGGGTCTCCTACGAGCAGTACTTC
CASSFRSGVSYEQYF
>TRBJ2-7|NA|TRBV2|NA
TGTGCCAGCAGTGATAGCTCACCGAGCTCCTACGAGCAGTACTTC
CASSDSSPSSYEQYF
>TRBJ2-2|TRBD1|TRBV27|NA
TGTGCCAGCCAAGGACAGGGGGCAGAGACCGGGGAGCTGTTTTTT
CASQGQGAETGELFF
>TRBJ2-1|TRBD1|TRBV19|NA
TGTGCCAGTAGTATGGGACAGTACAATGAGCAGTTCTTC
CASSMGQYNEQFF
>TRBJ2-2|NA|TRBV19|NA
TGTGCCAGTAGTATCGGGCAGGGGCCGAACACCGGGGAGCTGTTTTTT
CASSIGQGPNTGELFF
>TRBJ2-3|TRBD2|TRBV3-1/TRBV3-2|NA
TGTGCCAGCAGCTCAGGAGCGGGAGCGCAGTATTTT
CASSSGAGAQYF
>TRBJ2-5|TRBD2|TRBV28|NA
TGTGCCGGAGGGACTAGCGGGGGTGAGACCCAGTACTTC
CAGGTSGGETQYF
>TRBJ1-2|TRBD1|TRBV27|NA
TGTGCCAGCAGTTTCTCCGGGACAGTTTATGGCTACACCTTC
CASSFSGTVYGYTF
>TRBJ2-2|NA|TRBV19|NA
TGTGCCAGTAGTAGGGCAGGGAAAACGGCCGGGGAGCTGTTTTTT
CASSRAGKTAGELFF
>TRBJ1-1|TRBD1|TRBV28|NA
TGTGCCAGCAGTTTAATTGGGACAGGGGAAGCTTTCTTT
CASSLIGTGEAFF
>TRBJ2-1|TRBD2|TRBV6-5|NA
TGTGCCAGCAGTTATTCTTCGACTAGCGGCAATGAGCAGTTCTTC
CASSYSSTSGNEQFF
>TRBJ1-2|TRBD1|TRBV29-1|NA
TGCAGCGTCTTGGGACAGCGCACAAACTATGGCTACACCTTC
CSVLGQRTNYGYTF
>TRBJ2-5|NA|TRBV28|once
TGTGCCAGCGGCGCGTCAGGAAACCAAGAGACCCAGTACTTC
CASGASGNQETQYF
>TRBJ2-1|NA|TRBV3-1/TRBV3-2|NA
TGTGCCAGCAGCCAAGCGCGGGGGCCCAATGAGCAGTTCTTC
CASSQARGPNEQFF
>TRBJ2-7|TRBD2|TRBV27|NA
TGTGCCAGCAGTTTCAGCGGGAGTAGGGAGCAGTACTTC
CASSFSGSREQYF
>TRBJ2-7|NA|TRBV7-9|NA
TGTGCCAGCAGCTTAGCGCCGCGGAGTGGGGAGCAGTACTTC
CASSLAPRSGEQYF
>TRBJ1-6|NA|TRBV25-1|NA
TGTGCCAGCAGTGAAACATCGGACATTTCACCCCTCCACTTT
CASSETSDISPLHF
>TRBJ1-6|TRBD1|TRBV28|NA
TGTGCCAGCAGTTCCCATCAGGGGGCAGGATTAAATTCACCCCTCCACTTT
CASSSHQGAGLNSPLHF
>TRBJ2-2|NA|TRBV3-1/TRBV3-2|NA
TGTGCCAGCAGCCAAGTATCGAACACCGGGGAGCTGTTTTTT
CASSQVSNTGELFF
>TRBJ1-4|TRBD1|TRBV18|once
TGTGCCAGCTCACCCGGACAGGGGAGAGAAAAACTGTTTTTT
CASSPGQGREKLFF
>TRBJ1-2|NA|TRBV6-6|NA
TGTGCCACCTCCGGGGAGGGCTATGGCTACACCTTC
CATSGEGYGYTF
>TRBJ1-1|NA|TRBV6-1|NA
TGTGCCAGCAGTGAGGCAGGGGCGAACACTGAAGCTTTCTTT
CASSEAGANTEAFF